The 25 T cell receptor beta chains in this list originate from one sample, sequenced in a study of monozygotic twins with inflammatory bowel disease (dated 2019 in TCRdb). Library preparation was by 5' RACE. Instrument used: Illumina HiSeq 2500. TCRdb reprocessed the reads and assigns one entry to each CDR3 protein sequence, leaving out DNA. This sample's records show more than 85,000 distinct CDR3 sequences. The ten largest clonotypes hold around 11% of the sample. Sequencing used blood. The receptors here all came from a human donor with ulcerative colitis or Crohn's disease, or a healthy co-twin of an affected twin (not recorded which).

V usage is TRBV5-6 and J usage is TRBJ1-4; absent DNA, TCRdb's TRBD1 call cannot be checked. Per the germline V gene, CDR1 is SGHDT and CDR2 is YYEEEE. CDR3 length equals 14 residues. CDR3 protein: CASSLRQTNEKLFF. Together with reference TRBV5-6 and TRBJ1-4, the CDR3 gives the full variable domain: DAGVTQSPTHLIKTRGQQVTLRCSPKSGHDTVSWYQQALGQGPQFIFQYYEEEERQRGNFPDRFSGHQFPNYSSELNVNALLLGDSALYLCASSLRQTNEKLFFGSGTQLSVL.

The chain is built from TRBV29-1 and TRBJ1-1; TCRdb indicates TRBD1, and absent DNA this call remains unverified. Per germline, CDR1 SQVTM and CDR2 ANQGSEA. The CDR3 is 13 amino acids. The CDR3 loop reads CSVSGGWDTEAFF.

V and J are TRBV7-9 and TRBJ2-5; TCRdb's D call of TRBD1 is untestable without DNA. The CDR3 runs to 14 residues. Germline loops: CDR1 SEHNR, CDR2 FQNEAQ (reference sequence). The CDR3 spells CASSLGSLGATQYF. The full variable domain, rest sourced from reference TRBV7-9 and TRBJ2-5, is DTGVSQNPRHKITKRGQNVTFRCDPISEHNRLYWYRQTLGQGPEFLTYFQNEAQLEKSRLLSDRFSAERPKGSFSTLEIQRTEQGDSAMYLCASSLGSLGATQYFGPGTRLLVL.

CDR3 sequence reads: CSASSPGGRFEQFF. The rearrangement uses TRBV20-1 and TRBJ2-1; TCRdb outputs TRBD1, but without DNA this stays unchecked. This CDR3 region has 14 residues. From germline, CDR1 is DFQATT and CDR2 SNEGSKA (reference sequence).

This chain joins TRBV20-1 and TRBJ2-7; the D call from TCRdb, TRBD1, cannot be confirmed without DNA. Per the germline V gene, CDR1 is DFQATT and CDR2 is SNEGSKA (reference sequence). CDR3 length: 13 residues. CDR3: CSAFDSKNYEQYF.

The rearrangement joins TRBV11-2 to TRBJ1-2; checking the TCRdb D call of TRBD1 is not possible without DNA. The germline V gene encodes CDR1 SGHAT and CDR2 FQNNGV. The CDR3 totals 16 residues. Here the CDR3 reads CASSLGRTGVDYGYTF.

The chain has TRBV14 and TRBJ2-5. CDR3 length: 14 amino acids. Per the germline V gene, CDR1 is SGHDN and CDR2 is FVKESK. CDR3 sequence: CASSQEIARGTQYF.

This chain joins TRBV12-3 or TRBV12-4 and TRBJ2-3; absent DNA, TCRdb's TRBD2 call cannot be checked. This CDR3 has 17 amino acids. CDR3: CASRSGTRIGRADTQYF.

The V and J genes are TRBV28 and TRBJ1-3; the TCRdb call, TRBD1, lacks DNA for checking. Germline V gene sequence: CDR1 MDHEN, CDR2 SYDVKM. The CDR3 is 15 amino acids. The CDR3 spells CASSPPAISGNTIYF.

The genes are TRBV18 and TRBJ2-2; TCRdb names TRBD2, which stays unverified in the absence of DNA. Germline CDR1 and CDR2: KGHSH and LQKENI. The CDR3 is made up of 15 amino acids. This CDR3 reads CASSPGGSYTGELFF.

V gene TRBV20-1 combines with J gene TRBJ2-2; TCRdb reports TRBD2, a call that lacks DNA to check it against. Germline V CDR1 and CDR2: DFQATT, SNEGSKA (reference sequence). CDR3 size: 14 residues. The CDR3 spells CSAEGLTNTGELFF.

The chain has TRBV29-1 and TRBJ1-5; TCRdb returns TRBD1, unconfirmable since there is no DNA. CDR3 size: 13 residues. CDR1 and CDR2 (germline): SQVTM, ANQGSEA. CDR3 sequence: CSAGRDRDQPQHF.

The chain recombines TRBV18 with TRBJ1-5. Germline-derived CDR1 and CDR2 are KGHSH and LQKENI. This CDR3 has 15 amino acids. The CDR3 loop reads CASSPRQGPRQPQHF.

The chain links TRBV12-3 or TRBV12-4 to TRBJ1-2. There are 16 residues in the CDR3. The CDR3 is CASSSPRIRTNYGYTF.

V usage is TRBV7-9 and J usage is TRBJ2-1; TCRdb outputs TRBD2, but without DNA this stays unchecked. The CDR3 sequence is 15 residues long. Germline lookup yields CDR1 SEHNR and CDR2 FQNEAQ (reference sequence). CDR3 protein: CASSKISGSLDEQFF.

J is TRBJ2-7 and V is TRBV14; no DNA is available, so the TRBD1 call from TCRdb remains unchecked. Germline lookup yields CDR1 SGHDN and CDR2 FVKESK. CDR3 size: 15 residues. CDR3 sequence reads: CASSQEFGGAYEQYF.

The genes are TRBV7-2 and TRBJ2-5. CDR1 SGHTA and CDR2 FQGNSA come from the germline V gene. This CDR3 is 14 amino acids long. The CDR3 region is CASSLIHIQETQYF.

V is TRBV5-1 and J is TRBJ1-5. The CDR3 has 12 amino acids. Germline loops: CDR1 SGHRS, CDR2 YFSETQ. The CDR3 reads CARAPEGGPQHF.

The CDR3 loop is CASSPSSGRGETQYF. The V gene is TRBV13, the J gene TRBJ2-5; with no DNA, the TCRdb D assignment of TRBD2 cannot be verified. Germline loops: CDR1 PRHDT, CDR2 FYEKMQ (reference sequence). The CDR3 loop spans 15 amino acids.

In terms of frequency, this clonotype is medium-sized. V usage is TRBV5-6 and J usage is TRBJ2-1; the D call of TRBD2 rests on TCRdb alone, since no DNA is present to check it. The CDR3 is made up of 14 amino acids. Germline CDR1 is SGHDT and CDR2 is YYEEEE. CDR3 amino acids: CASSLIGSLNEQFF.

The gene calls are TRBV27 and TRBJ1-5. Germline V lookup: CDR1 MNHEY, CDR2 SMNVEV (reference sequence). The CDR3 runs to 14 residues. CDR3 in amino acids: CASSFGGNNQPQHF.

This chain connects TRBV5-4 to TRBJ2-1; TCRdb's assignment of TRBD1 cannot be checked, as there is no DNA. CDR1 and CDR2 (germline): SGHNT, YYREEE (reference sequence). CDR3 length: 14 residues. The CDR3 here is CASSLGGGYNEQFF. The variable domain in full, completed from reference TRBV5-4 and TRBJ2-1, reads ETGVTQSPTHLIKTRGQQVTLRCSSQSGHNTVSWYQQALGQGPQFIFQYYREEENGRGNFPPRFSGLQFPNYSSELNVNALELDDSALYLCASSLGGGYNEQFFGPGTRLTVL.

This CDR3 is CASSSMSQPQHF. This sequence joins TRBV5-6 and TRBJ1-5. CDR1 SGHDT and CDR2 YYEEEE come from the germline V gene. CDR3 length: 12 residues.

The J gene is TRBJ2-1, the V gene TRBV5-1; the D call from TCRdb, TRBD2, cannot be confirmed without DNA. The CDR3 extends over 13 amino acids. CDR1 and CDR2 (germline): SGHRS, YFSETQ. The CDR3: CASSLGAGNEQFF. The variable domain in full, with the rest retrieved from reference TRBV5-1 and TRBJ2-1, is KAGVTQTPRYLIKTRGQQVTLSCSPISGHRSVSWYQQTPGQGLQFLFEYFSETQRNKGNFPGRFSGRQFSNSRSEMNVSTLELGDSALYLCASSLGAGNEQFFGPGTRLTVL.

The chain employs TRBV15 and TRBJ2-1; TCRdb's D call of TRBD2 is untestable without DNA. The CDR3 totals 15 residues. The germline gives CDR1 LNHNV, CDR2 YYDKDF (reference sequence). CDR3 sequence reads: CATSEGRLAGLEQFF.